This T cell receptor (beta chain) appears in the sequencing data of a study of T cell responses to AZD1222 COVID-19 vaccine (dated by TCRdb to the early 2020s). Notes on the research overall: AZD1222 recipients given second doses at about 4 weeks or at about 12 weeks were pooled, since spike-specific TCR depth and breadth were not found to differ between the two schedules. Trial participants were enrolled by age into subgroups of 18-55, 56-69 and 70-plus years, and around 150, 29 and 61 TCR-sequenced participants, respectively, were included in these subgroups. A total of more than 230 trial participants underwent TCR sequencing, of whom about 200 had received two doses of AZD1222 and 26 had received two doses of the MenACWY control vaccine.

The study at large found these results: Because no day 14 peak-response samples were available, repertoires were characterized only after the peak T cell response. After two AZD1222 doses, both the breadth and the depth of spike-specific TCRs were significantly higher than at day 0 and than in MenACWY recipients. Conclusions about previously exposed vaccinees are limited, since just a handful of AZD1222 recipients were seropositive for SARS-CoV-2 at baseline. The vaccine-associated CD4 TCRs covered the entire spike protein, and the dominant responses fell in regions 160-218 and 743-854. Nearly half of unique spike-specific TCRs reportedly recognized epitopes outside regions mutated in the B.1.351 and B.1.1.7 variants. In the small 56-69-year group, the increase in depth fell short of significance, most likely because of low power. Participants were mostly white British and included more females than males, and it was suggested by the authors that clonal diversity may have been underestimated.

A note on this clone: Its binding antigen is unknown. No per-base quality is available; no much larger clone lies one base away.

The CDR3 regions of human TCRbeta chains were subjected to immunosequencing. As for the original processing: TCRs in the repertoires were matched against a reference library of SARS-CoV-2-specific TCRs that had been generated with the MIRA antigen-specificity platform. Breadth was defined as the fraction of unique TCRs that were SARS-CoV-2-associated, and depth was defined as the fraction of total T cells that were SARS-CoV-2-associated. Using the MIRA data, each spike-specific TCR was assigned both to the spike region to which the TCR was reactive and to a CD4 or CD8 class. Log10-transformed breadth and depth values were compared by one-way ANOVA with Sidak's multiple comparisons tests. TCRdb limited this immuneACCESS table to in-frame rearrangements with V and J called. A share of clones is missing; checked studies link under half to unresolved V genes, and the rest is unexplained. V, J and clone size derive from that table, while D and trimming were established from the DNA sequence. The sample data list about 100,000 clones, and 88% of these were observed just once. The ten most abundant clones make up more than 1.5% of the sample.

Sample time point, as interpreted from the label and publication: baseline before first vaccination. Samples from vaccinated people were obtained from the UK trials COV001 and COV002, which included a single-blind randomized controlled phase 2/3 trial of AZD1222 (ChAdOx1 nCoV-19) in healthy adults. For TCRbeta chain sequencing, PBMC samples from trial participants were taken at day 0 and at day 28 after the second dose. Trimming removed 6 bases from V and 1 base from J, leaving 9 bases between the germline ends. The CDR3, cysteine through phenylalanine, is 13 amino acids long. The retained sequence is limited to the CDR3, 39 bases, with the frame set at the first base. The germline V gene supplies CDR1 MNHEY and CDR2 SVGAGI.

This receptor was identified in an adult in good health. The sequencing used peripheral blood, collected on day 0 of AZD1222 vaccination. Recombination joined TRBV6-5 with TRBJ1-1; the D gene is unclear. The DNA sequence is given as TGTGCCAGCAGACTAAGAGGGAACACTGAAGCTTTCTTT. Translation gives CASRLRGNTEAFF.